This T cell receptor (beta chain) was sequenced for a study of Ad26.COV2.S vaccination and SARS-CoV-2 variants. About the study: Donor participated within the Ad26.COV2.S arm of the COV1001 trial. Whole-study findings and limits: The study found higher spike-specific TCR breadth in vaccine than placebo recipients.

About this clone: Its antigen is currently unknown.

The V end lost 4 bases, the J end lost 5 bases, and 20 bases lay between the germline ends. This CDR3 is built from 16 residues. Germline values: CDR1 SGDLS, CDR2 YYNGEE. Treatment in this sample: some 20 received Ad26.COV2.S at low or high dose, single or two shots; about 5 received placebo; per-sample allocation not given. Following the first vaccine or placebo injection, samples were taken on day 63. The protocol was immunoSEQ multiplex PCR, while the TCRdb copy is restricted to in-frame clones and leaves out a portion. Of 380,000 or so clones in the sample, about 85% are singletons; the top ten hold about 6.4%.

J is TRBJ2-3 and V is TRBV9; D uncertain. The clonotype was recovered from a person aged 18-65 years who received the Ad26.COV2.S COVID-19 vaccine or a placebo. Source: peripheral blood, taken in a trial of Ad26.COV2.S vaccine versus placebo. The CDR3 protein is CASSSQVGQRVDTQYF. The CDR3 nucleotides read TGTGCCAGCAGCTCTCAGGTAGGCCAGCGCGTAGATACGCAGTATTTT. Variable domain in full (rest from reference TRBV9 and TRBJ2-3): DSGVTQTPKHLITATGQRVTLRCSPRSGDLSVYWYQQSLDQGLQFLIQYYNGEERAKGNILERFSAQQFPDLHSELNLSSLELGDSALYFCASSSQVGQRVDTQYFGPGTRLTVL.